These T cell receptor beta chains were read from a single sample in a study of monozygotic twins with inflammatory bowel disease. Each CDR3 protein gets one entry in TCRdb, which reprocessed the 5' RACE reads and gives no DNA. This repertoire includes about 450,000 distinct CDR3 sequences. Material for sequencing was blood. Receptors were obtained from a human donor with ulcerative colitis or Crohn's disease, or a healthy co-twin of an affected twin (not recorded which). The CDR3 runs from the conserved cysteine through the conserved F or W. Each record gives: CDR3 protein, J gene, V gene.

CDR3aa: CASSQPWLSSGNTIYF
j_gene: TRBJ1-3
v_gene: TRBV3-1

CDR3aa: CASSLGGGRTGIYGYTF
j_gene: TRBJ1-2
v_gene: TRBV5-1

CDR3aa: CASSRDGSSYNEQFF
j_gene: TRBJ2-1
v_gene: TRBV7-7

CDR3aa: CASSPGQGINEQYF
j_gene: TRBJ2-7
v_gene: TRBV5-1

CDR3aa: CASGLIRTGGPALHGYTF
j_gene: TRBJ1-2
v_gene: TRBV12-5

CDR3aa: CASSLRGQGAGGWNQPQHF
j_gene: TRBJ1-5
v_gene: TRBV2

CDR3aa: CASSRDSVRAFF
j_gene: TRBJ1-1
v_gene: TRBV12-3/TRBV12-4

CDR3aa: CASSQAPGQETQYF
j_gene: TRBJ2-5
v_gene: TRBV4-2

CDR3aa: CASKIQGYEQFF
j_gene: TRBJ2-1
v_gene: TRBV11-2

CDR3aa: CASSGTGEVYGYTF
j_gene: TRBJ1-2
v_gene: TRBV2

CDR3aa: CASSLGNRGYEQYF
j_gene: TRBJ2-7
v_gene: TRBV12-3/TRBV12-4

CDR3aa: CASSPGTGGRLYEQYF
j_gene: TRBJ2-7
v_gene: TRBV2

CDR3aa: CASRRGGNFEQYF
j_gene: TRBJ2-7
v_gene: TRBV28

CDR3aa: CASSLGQGMTYEQYF
j_gene: TRBJ2-7
v_gene: TRBV7-9

CDR3aa: CASSSDPGTEAGYTF
j_gene: TRBJ1-2
v_gene: TRBV7-6

CDR3aa: CASSIAGGPRYEQYF
j_gene: TRBJ2-7
v_gene: TRBV12-3/TRBV12-4

CDR3aa: CASSYTGVGEQYF
j_gene: TRBJ2-7
v_gene: TRBV5-1

CDR3aa: CASSDPPGLAGGDTQYF
j_gene: TRBJ2-3
v_gene: TRBV27

CDR3aa: CASSLRTVRGGQPQHF
j_gene: TRBJ1-5
v_gene: TRBV27

CDR3aa: CSARQGTGGGTSYEQYF
j_gene: TRBJ2-7
v_gene: TRBV20-1

CDR3aa: CGARGQGYEQYF
j_gene: TRBJ2-7
v_gene: TRBV20-1

CDR3aa: CASSLKTGGTDTQYF
j_gene: TRBJ2-3
v_gene: TRBV5-1

CDR3aa: CSASDSTYEQYF
j_gene: TRBJ2-7
v_gene: TRBV20-1

CDR3aa: CASSPPTQFNEQFF
j_gene: TRBJ2-1
v_gene: TRBV12-3/TRBV12-4

CDR3aa: CASTVGASNQPQHF
j_gene: TRBJ1-5
v_gene: TRBV12-3/TRBV12-4

CDR3aa: CASLRTLSYNEQFF
j_gene: TRBJ2-1
v_gene: TRBV6-2/TRBV6-3

CDR3aa: CASSEGGAGGYEQFF
j_gene: TRBJ2-1
v_gene: TRBV2

CDR3aa: CASSQGGGAVYEQYF
j_gene: TRBJ2-7
v_gene: TRBV4-1

CDR3aa: CASREVTGAGANVLTF
j_gene: TRBJ2-6
v_gene: TRBV12-3/TRBV12-4

CDR3aa: CAWSFGSGLLNTEAFF
j_gene: TRBJ1-1
v_gene: TRBV30

CDR3aa: CASSLARQHTDTQYF
j_gene: TRBJ2-3
v_gene: TRBV5-1

CDR3aa: CASSPTATTGELFF
j_gene: TRBJ2-2
v_gene: TRBV5-5

CDR3aa: CASRFGAGTEAFF
j_gene: TRBJ1-1
v_gene: TRBV6-5

CDR3aa: CASSPLSSGGSYNEQFF
j_gene: TRBJ2-1
v_gene: TRBV18

CDR3aa: CSATPAGATDTQYF
j_gene: TRBJ2-3
v_gene: TRBV20-1

CDR3aa: CASGLGGSIWTQYF
j_gene: TRBJ2-5
v_gene: TRBV28

CDR3aa: CASRQRGREDGELFF
j_gene: TRBJ2-2
v_gene: TRBV5-1

CDR3aa: CASNAGTSGRSTDTQYF
j_gene: TRBJ2-3
v_gene: TRBV6-1

CDR3aa: CASSQEPGPNEKLFF
j_gene: TRBJ1-4
v_gene: TRBV4-3

CDR3aa: CASSPPILGLHNEQFF
j_gene: TRBJ2-1
v_gene: TRBV18

CDR3aa: CASRRQTYEQYF
j_gene: TRBJ2-7
v_gene: TRBV2

CDR3aa: CASSLSGFDEQFF
j_gene: TRBJ2-1
v_gene: TRBV12-3/TRBV12-4

CDR3aa: CSANTRNTDTQYF
j_gene: TRBJ2-3
v_gene: TRBV20-1

CDR3aa: CASSESYRAGYTF
j_gene: TRBJ1-2
v_gene: TRBV25-1

CDR3aa: CAWSLPNTGELFF
j_gene: TRBJ2-2
v_gene: TRBV30

CDR3aa: CASSTGQSEANVLTF
j_gene: TRBJ2-6
v_gene: TRBV7-9

CDR3aa: CASSFGGITPYEQYF
j_gene: TRBJ2-7
v_gene: TRBV27

CDR3aa: CASSRRTGSPTEAFF
j_gene: TRBJ1-1
v_gene: TRBV7-2

CDR3aa: CAILIGAKNIQYF
j_gene: TRBJ2-4
v_gene: TRBV7-9

CDR3aa: CSARGQIYGYTF
j_gene: TRBJ1-2
v_gene: TRBV20-1

CDR3aa: CASSPFQGGQETQYF
j_gene: TRBJ2-5
v_gene: TRBV12-3/TRBV12-4

CDR3aa: CSANSWSHSTDTQYF
j_gene: TRBJ2-3
v_gene: TRBV20-1

CDR3aa: CASSESGTVANQPQHF
j_gene: TRBJ1-5
v_gene: TRBV25-1

CDR3aa: CASSQDWSRVEAFF
j_gene: TRBJ1-1
v_gene: TRBV4-3

CDR3aa: CASSYTSGGEKTQYF
j_gene: TRBJ2-5
v_gene: TRBV6-5